Here is one TCR beta chain with its context. This record comes from a study of OX40 agonist ivuxolimab in advanced cancers. The data were produced by immunoSEQ multiplex PCR, yet TCRdb's version contains in-frame clones alone and is incomplete. This table has 60,000 to 80,000 clones, 65% to 85% appearing once. This receptor was taken from an adult with an advanced solid tumor such as melanoma, head and neck, liver or kidney cancer. Source: CD4+ or CD8+ T cells sorted from blood, taken in a trial of the OX40 agonist ivuxolimab.

CDR3 DNA: TGTGCCAGCAGCTCCGCAGCCGACAGAAGCAATCAGCCCCAGCATTTT. Translation gives CASSSAADRSNQPQHF. The chain uses TRBV5-6 and TRBJ1-5, with D perhaps matching TRBD1 (5 bases). With 3 bases removed from V and 1 base from J, the gap between germline ends came to 14 bases. Germline V lookup: CDR1 SGHDT, CDR2 YYEEEE. The CDR3 runs 16 residues. The whole variable domain, filled in from reference TRBV5-6 and TRBJ1-5, reads DAGVTQSPTHLIKTRGQQVTLRCSPKSGHDTVSWYQQALGQGPQFIFQYYEEEERQRGNFPDRFSGHQFPNYSSELNVNALLLGDSALYLCASSSAADRSNQPQHFGDGTRLSIL.